One and the same sample provided the 21 T cell receptor beta chains below, sequenced in a study of T cell repertoires and HLA-DP antigens. No antigen has been identified for these receptors. Assay: immunoSEQ multiplex PCR; the TCRdb copy retains only in-frame clones and omits some. The sample holds over 100,000 clones, 80% to 95% seen once. Sequencing was performed on CD4+ T cells from PBMCs. Every receptor here comes from a woman aged 18-29 years in good health and CMV-seronegative.

The chain links TRBV11-2 to TRBJ2-5; D may be TRBD1 (5 bases). The CDR3 sequence is 15 residues long. Deletions cut 1 base from V and 5 bases from J, with 14 bases between. Germline assignment: CDR1 SGHAT and CDR2 FQNNGV. The CDR3: CASSLGVQGMETQYF. The CDR3 coding sequence is TGTGCCAGCAGCTTAGGTGTTCAGGGAATGGAGACCCAGTACTTC.

The gene calls are TRBV14 and TRBJ1-3; D remains unclear. Germline CDR1 and CDR2: SGHDN and FVKESK. Trimming left V 4 bases short and J 0 bases short, with 13 bases between. The CDR3 runs to 16 residues. CDR3 bases: TGTGCCAGCAGCCTAAAGGCGTTGAGCTCTGGAAACACCATATATTTT. As protein: CASSLKALSSGNTIYF.

J is TRBJ2-7 and V is TRBV4-1, with D possibly called TRBD1 or TRBD2 (5 bases each). V was clipped by 4 bases and J by 5 bases, with 12 bases between them. The CDR3 is 13 amino acids. The germline CDR1 and CDR2 sequences are MGHRA and YSYEKL. The CDR3 DNA is TGCGCCAGCAGCCGCAGAATGGGGGACGAGCAGTACTTC. The encoded protein is CASSRRMGDEQYF.

This chain joins TRBV7-2 and TRBJ2-1; TRBD2 is a possible D gene (5 bases). From germline, CDR1 is SGHTA and CDR2 FQGNSA. The CDR3 covers 15 residues. The V gene lost 1 base and the J gene lost 6 bases, with 13 bases spanning the gap. The CDR3 sequence is CASSLEGASLNEQFF. In DNA form, the CDR3 reads TGTGCCAGCAGCTTAGAGGGAGCTAGCCTCAATGAGCAGTTCTTC.

This clone showed up just once. DNA of the CDR3: TGTGCCAGCTCATGGACAGTAACGGAGACCCAGTACTTC. Amino acids: CASSWTVTETQYF. This chain links TRBV18 with TRBJ2-5; a possible D gene is TRBD1 (6 bases). CDR3 length: 13 residues. The germline gives CDR1 KGHSH, CDR2 LQKENI. Trimming took off 5 bases at V and 5 bases at J, with 12 bases between the two ends.

The CDR3 protein is CASSLMGQDNEQFF. CDR3 nucleotide sequence: TGTGCCAGCAGCTTAATGGGACAAGACAATGAGCAGTTCTTC. The V and J genes are TRBV7-8 and TRBJ2-1; D is possibly TRBD1 (6 bases). The germline CDR1 and CDR2 sequences are SGHVS and FQNEAQ. V was shortened by 2 bases and J by 5 bases, with 10 bases between the two germline ends. The CDR3 spans 14 residues.

The gene calls are TRBV10-3 and TRBJ2-1, with a tentative D call TRBD1 (8 bases). Looked up from germline, CDR1 is ENHRY and CDR2 is SYGVKD. The V end lost 4 bases, the J end lost 6 bases, and 16 bases lay between the germline ends. CDR3 length: 15 amino acids. CDR3 DNA sequence: TGTGCCATCAGTGGTACAGGGGGAGGGGGCAATGAGCAGTTCTTC. Amino acid sequence: CAISGTGGGGNEQFF.

The chain has TRBV28 and TRBJ1-4; 7 bases fit TRBD1. CDR1 is MDHEN and CDR2 is SYDVKM in the germline V gene. This CDR3 region has 15 residues. Germline trimming cut 5 bases from V and 9 bases from J; bases unmatched to any gene: 12. The CDR3 DNA reads as TGTGCCAGCAGTATACAGGGGACCTTACCTCAAAAACTGTTTTTT. Its protein is CASSIQGTLPQKLFF.

This clone came up once. The chain recombines TRBV11-3 with TRBJ1-1, with unresolved D. The CDR3 loop spans 13 amino acids. Germline V gene lookup returns CDR1 SGHNT and CDR2 YENEEA. V was shortened by 2 bases and J by 6 bases, with 10 bases between the two germline ends. In nucleotides, the CDR3 is TGTGCCAGCAGCTTAACAGAGTCCTCTGAAGCTTTCTTT. Its protein product is CASSLTESSEAFF.

V is TRBV2 and J is TRBJ2-5; D is unclear. The CDR3 runs to 15 residues. Germline V gives CDR1 SNHLY, CDR2 FYNNEI. Trimming shortened V by 7 bases and J by 3 bases, and 18 bases separated the two germline ends. The chain's CDR3 is CASIHSRAQEETQYF. CDR3 bases: TGTGCCAGCATCCATTCCAGAGCCCAAGAAGAGACCCAGTACTTC. The whole variable domain, filled in from reference TRBV2 and TRBJ2-5, reads EPEVTQTPSHQVTQMGQEVILRCVPISNHLYFYWYRQILGQKVEFLVSFYNNEISEKSEIFDDQFSVERPDGSNFTLKIRSTKLEDSAMYFCASIHSRAQEETQYFGPGTRLLVL.

Regarding this clone: Relative to the germline gene, one junction end is altered; a read error may explain this. The chain joins TRBV27 to TRBJ2-5, with 10 bases aligning to TRBD1. CDR3 length: 17 residues. Germline V gene sequence: CDR1 MNHEY, CDR2 SMNVEV (reference sequence). This chain's CDR3 is CASSLYPRDRGVETQYF. For the CDR3, the DNA is TGTGCCAGCAGCTTATACCCCCGGGACAGGGGTGTAGAGACCCAGTACTTC.

The genes are TRBV5-1 and TRBJ2-5, with 10 bases matching TRBD1. With 5 bases clipped from V and 0 bases from J, the junction kept 7 bases outside the gene matches. CDR1 and CDR2 (germline): SGHRS, YFSETQ. The CDR3 sequence is 16 residues long. CDR3: CASRPGQGLYQETQYF. CDR3 bases: TGCGCCAGCAGACCGGGACAGGGGCTGTACCAAGAGACCCAGTACTTC.

The rearrangement links TRBV7-2 to TRBJ2-3; 10 bases align to TRBD2. V gave up 5 bases and J gave up 10 bases; unmatched junction bases: 24. The CDR3 length is 19 residues. CDR1 and CDR2 from the germline V gene are SGHTA and FQGNSA. The CDR3 sequence: CASSPYVIAGGRPAGSQYF. The CDR3 nucleotides are TGTGCCAGCAGCCCGTATGTGATAGCGGGGGGCCGGCCCGCGGGGTCGCAGTATTTT.

V and J are TRBV6-4 and TRBJ1-2; 8 positions match TRBD1. The V and J ends lost 2 bases and 5 bases, in that order; junction bases with no gene match: 1. Germline CDR1 and CDR2: MRHNA and SNTAGT. The CDR3 covers 13 residues. The CDR3 bases are TGTGCCAGCAGTGACGGGACAGGTTATGGCTACACCTTC. It encodes CASSDGTGYGYTF.

This chain uses TRBV6-5 with TRBJ1-5; possible D gene TRBD1, 5 bases. CDR3 length equals 13 residues. Germline CDR1 and CDR2: MNHEY and SVGAGI. V gave up 4 bases and J gave up 7 bases, with 11 bases separating them. CDR3 bases: TGTGCCAGCAGTTGGCTGGGGGAACAGCCCCAGCATTTT. It codes for CASSWLGEQPQHF.

The V call is TRBV7-3, the J call TRBJ2-7; 13 bases match TRBD2. The germline V gene encodes CDR1 SGHTA and CDR2 FQGTGA. V trimming: 2 bases; J trimming: 6 bases; junction bases outside the gene matches: 13. The CDR3 is 18 residues long. Here the CDR3 DNA reads TGTGCCAGCAGCTTAGTGGCCGGACTAGCGGGAGCGGTTGGCGAGCAGTACTTC. This gives the protein CASSLVAGLAGAVGEQYF.

This sequence joins TRBV5-1 and TRBJ1-5; no clear D. Germline lookup yields CDR1 SGHRS and CDR2 YFSETQ. V lost 0 bases to trimming and J lost 3 bases, with 7 bases between them. CDR3 size: 14 residues. Here the CDR3 DNA reads TGCGCCAGCAGCTTGGGAGAGAACAATCAGCCCCAGCATTTT. The encoded protein is CASSLGENNQPQHF.

V is TRBV27 and J is TRBJ1-2, with D unresolved. Germline V lookup: CDR1 MNHEY, CDR2 SMNVEV (reference sequence). Trimming removed 3 bases at V and 8 bases at J, with 13 bases between. This CDR3 has 13 residues. For the CDR3, the DNA is TGTGCCAGCAGTTTTTCCCCGTCGAAAGGCTACACCTTC. Translation gives CASSFSPSKGYTF.

This clone is a singleton in its sample. The rearrangement uses TRBV7-3 and TRBJ2-1, with a weak D call TRBD2 (5 bases). Trimming removed 0 bases from V and 0 bases from J, with 6 bases in between. The germline gives CDR1 SGHTA, CDR2 FQGTGA. This CDR3 is built from 15 residues. Here the CDR3 reads CASSLTGSSYNEQFF. The CDR3 coding sequence is TGTGCCAGCAGCTTAACGGGGAGCTCCTACAATGAGCAGTTCTTC.

On this clone itself: This specimen includes other DNA sequences encoding the same CDR3. The chain joins TRBV7-3 to TRBJ2-3; no clear D gene. Germline values: CDR1 SGHTA, CDR2 FQGTGA. The CDR3 is 13 residues long. V was shortened by 3 bases and J by 3 bases, with 7 bases between the two germline ends. The DNA of the CDR3 is TGTGCCAGCAGCTTCCAAGGAACAGATACGCAGTATTTT. Translated: CASSFQGTDTQYF.

The chain carries TRBV30 and TRBJ1-4; no definite D call. The CDR3 totals 16 residues. V lost 0 bases and J 6 bases, leaving 17 bases between the germline ends. CDR1 and CDR2 from the germline V gene are GTSNPN and SVGIG (reference sequence). This CDR3 reads CAWSVTPSFYDEKLFF. CDR3 bases: TGTGCCTGGAGTGTAACCCCATCCTTTTATGATGAAAAACTGTTTTTT.